Listed below are T cell receptor beta chains from one sample, sequenced in a study of Graves' ophthalmopathy and Graves' hyperthyroidism. Via MiXCR, TCRdb re-called the multiplex PCR reads, giving one row per CDR3 protein. The sample has approximately 150,000 distinct CDR3 sequences; 35% to 50% are singletons. The material sequenced was peripheral blood. The receptors shown here come from a man aged 25 to 40 with Graves' ophthalmopathy. Both conserved end residues are part of each CDR3. Fields, in order: J gene, D gene, V gene, clone size, CDR3 DNA, CDR3 protein. D genes are given only for firm matches. Clone size is not always given. Where it is, it says once, few, many or a class for expanded clones.

J: TRBJ1-2; D: NA; V: TRBV7-2; size: NA; DNA: TGTGCCAGCAGCTTAGAAGTTAACTATGGCTACACCTTC; CDR3: CASSLEVNYGYTF
J: TRBJ1-1; D: TRBD1; V: TRBV9; size: many; DNA: TGTGCCAGCAGCGGGTATACAGGGGGGAACACTGAAGCTTTCTTT; CDR3: CASSGYTGGNTEAFF
J: TRBJ2-3; D: NA; V: TRBV6-1; size: NA; DNA: TGTGCCAGCAGCCAGCCCGGGGCAGATACGCAGTATTTT; CDR3: CASSQPGADTQYF
J: TRBJ1-2; D: TRBD1; V: TRBV12-3/TRBV12-4; size: many; DNA: TGTGCCAGCAGCTTTTCTCAGGGACAGGGGTACGGCTACACCTTC; CDR3: CASSFSQGQGYGYTF
J: TRBJ1-2; D: NA; V: TRBV6-5; size: many; DNA: TGTGCCAGCCGAGACCAGGGGCCCAACATTTATGGCTACACCTTC; CDR3: CASRDQGPNIYGYTF
J: TRBJ1-2; D: TRBD1; V: TRBV13; size: many; DNA: TGTGCCAGCAGCTTAGGATCCCTGGGGACAGGCCCAGCTAACTATGGCTACACCTTC; CDR3: CASSLGSLGTGPANYGYTF
J: TRBJ1-2; D: NA; V: TRBV12-3/TRBV12-4; size: NA; DNA: TGTGCCAGCAGTTTTAAGGCTGACTATGGCTACACCTTC; CDR3: CASSFKADYGYTF
J: TRBJ2-7; D: TRBD1; V: TRBV9; size: NA; DNA: TGTGCCAGCAGTGTAGGGACAGGGGGCGGCTACGAGCAGTACTTC; CDR3: CASSVGTGGGYEQYF
J: TRBJ1-6; D: NA; V: TRBV7-2; size: once; DNA: TGTGCCAGCAGCTTAGCCGTCTCACCCCTCCACTTT; CDR3: CASSLAVSPLHF
J: TRBJ2-7; D: TRBD1; V: TRBV20-1; size: many; DNA: TGCAGTGCCGTCGACAGGGGCCGGTCCTACGAGCAGTACTTC; CDR3: CSAVDRGRSYEQYF
J: TRBJ2-2; D: NA; V: TRBV12-3/TRBV12-4; size: NA; DNA: TGTGCCAGCAGCAACTCGATCGGGGAGCTGTTTTTT; CDR3: CASSNSIGELFF
J: TRBJ1-5; D: NA; V: TRBV19; size: many; DNA: TGTGCCAGTAGTATAGGAGCCGGGTTAATTCAGCCCCAGCATTTT; CDR3: CASSIGAGLIQPQHF
J: TRBJ1-1; D: NA; V: TRBV5-1; size: NA; DNA: TGCGCCAGCAGCTTGTTGGGAACCACAGGGAGCACTGAAGCTTTCTTT; CDR3: CASSLLGTTGSTEAFF
J: TRBJ1-6; D: NA; V: TRBV5-1; size: many; DNA: TGCGCCAGCAGCTTATCCGGGGGGTATTCACCCCTCCACTTT; CDR3: CASSLSGGYSPLHF
J: TRBJ1-2; D: NA; V: TRBV4-1; size: many; DNA: TGCGCCAGCAGCCAAATCCCAGGGGAAAACTATGGCTACACCTTC; CDR3: CASSQIPGENYGYTF
J: TRBJ1-1; D: TRBD1; V: TRBV20-1; size: many; DNA: TGCAGTGCTCCCCCGCCGACAGGGCCGAACACTGAAGCTTTCTTT; CDR3: CSAPPPTGPNTEAFF
J: TRBJ2-7; D: NA; V: TRBV6-5; size: many; DNA: TGTGCCAGCAGCCTAGGTCTTAATCCTTCCTACGAGCAGTACTTC; CDR3: CASSLGLNPSYEQYF
J: TRBJ2-7; D: TRBD2; V: TRBV7-2; size: many; DNA: TGTGCCAGCAGCTTACTAGCGGGGCACGAGCAGTACTTC; CDR3: CASSLLAGHEQYF
J: TRBJ1-1; D: NA; V: TRBV12-3/TRBV12-4; size: NA; DNA: TGTGCCAGCAGTTCCCTAGAGGGCGTTAACACTGAAGCTTTCTTT; CDR3: CASSSLEGVNTEAFF
J: TRBJ1-5; D: NA; V: TRBV6-5; size: NA; DNA: TGTGCCAGCAGTTACGGGGCGGGATGGGCGCCCCAGCATTTT; CDR3: CASSYGAGWAPQHF
J: TRBJ2-5; D: NA; V: TRBV28; size: NA; DNA: TGTGCCAGCAGTCCAAGCGGAGTTGGGGGAGAGACCCAGTACTTC; CDR3: CASSPSGVGGETQYF
J: TRBJ1-5; D: NA; V: TRBV19; size: many; DNA: TGTGCCAGTAGTATAGAGAGGACAGTCGGTCAGCCCCAGCATTTT; CDR3: CASSIERTVGQPQHF
J: TRBJ2-7; D: NA; V: TRBV11-2; size: NA; DNA: TGTGCCAGCAGTACCAATCCGGGAGCCTACGAGCAGTACTTC; CDR3: CASSTNPGAYEQYF
J: TRBJ2-7; D: NA; V: TRBV9; size: NA; DNA: TGTGCCAGCAGCGTAGGAAGTTTCTCCTACGAGCAGTACTTC; CDR3: CASSVGSFSYEQYF
J: TRBJ1-5; D: TRBD1; V: TRBV20-1; size: many; DNA: TGCAGTGCTCTCGGACAGGGGGAGTCTAGCAATCAGCCCCAGCATTTT; CDR3: CSALGQGESSNQPQHF
J: TRBJ2-7; D: TRBD2; V: TRBV6-2/TRBV6-3; size: NA; DNA: TGTGCCAGCAGGGCCGCAGCGGGAACCTACGAGCAGTACTTC; CDR3: CASRAAAGTYEQYF
J: TRBJ1-2; D: NA; V: TRBV20-1; size: NA; DNA: TGCAGCATAGGGGGGGAGTCGGGTCTCTATGGCTACACCTTC; CDR3: CSIGGESGLYGYTF
J: TRBJ2-7; D: NA; V: TRBV27; size: many; DNA: TGTGCCAGCAGTCATGCTTTGGGTCAGGGGCAAGTAGAGCAGTACTTC; CDR3: CASSHALGQGQVEQYF
J: TRBJ2-2; D: NA; V: TRBV9; size: many; DNA: TGTGCCAGCAGCGTGAGTTCGGTGCGACCGAACACCGGGGAGCTGTTTTTT; CDR3: CASSVSSVRPNTGELFF
J: TRBJ1-3; D: NA; V: TRBV6-2/TRBV6-3; size: many; DNA: TGTGCCAGCAGTTTGGGAACACCGGATTCTGGAAACACCATATATTTT; CDR3: CASSLGTPDSGNTIYF
J: TRBJ1-2; D: NA; V: TRBV12-3/TRBV12-4; size: many; DNA: TGTGCCAGCGGCGCATCGTTTGGCTACACCTTC; CDR3: CASGASFGYTF
J: TRBJ2-7; D: TRBD1; V: TRBV9; size: many; DNA: TGTGCCAGCAGCGCGGACAGGGTTCCCTACGAGCAGTACTTC; CDR3: CASSADRVPYEQYF
J: TRBJ1-5; D: NA; V: TRBV4-1; size: NA; DNA: TGCGCCAGCAGCCAAGATCTCAGGGCCGGCGGTGGGCAGCATTTT; CDR3: CASSQDLRAGGGQHF
J: TRBJ2-5; D: NA; V: TRBV27; size: many; DNA: TGTGCCAGCAGTCTTACGGCAGCGAACCAAGAGACCCAGTACTTC; CDR3: CASSLTAANQETQYF
J: TRBJ2-5; D: TRBD2; V: TRBV12-3/TRBV12-4; size: many; DNA: TGTGCCGGGAGGAGGGGCGGGAGGGCCCCAGAGACCCAGTACTTC; CDR3: CAGRRGGRAPETQYF
J: TRBJ2-7; D: NA; V: TRBV6-1; size: NA; DNA: TGTGCCAGCAGTGAGCCCCGGAGGAGCTCCTACGAGCAGTACTTC; CDR3: CASSEPRRSSYEQYF
J: TRBJ1-6; D: TRBD1; V: TRBV28; size: many; DNA: TGTGCCAGCAGTTTAAGAAGAGGGCGGCGGACAGGGGAGGATTCACCCCTCCACTTT; CDR3: CASSLRRGRRTGEDSPLHF
J: TRBJ1-1; D: NA; V: TRBV12-3/TRBV12-4; size: NA; DNA: TGTGCCAGCAGTTTTACAGAATTTAACAAAGCTTTCTTT; CDR3: CASSFTEFNKAFF
J: TRBJ1-5; D: NA; V: TRBV6-2/TRBV6-3; size: NA; DNA: TGTGCCAGCACCTTGGGGGGAAGGAATCAGCCCCAGCATTTT; CDR3: CASTLGGRNQPQHF
J: TRBJ2-7; D: NA; V: TRBV28; size: many; DNA: TGTGCCAGCAGTTTATACAGGATGTCCTACGAGCAGTACTTC; CDR3: CASSLYRMSYEQYF